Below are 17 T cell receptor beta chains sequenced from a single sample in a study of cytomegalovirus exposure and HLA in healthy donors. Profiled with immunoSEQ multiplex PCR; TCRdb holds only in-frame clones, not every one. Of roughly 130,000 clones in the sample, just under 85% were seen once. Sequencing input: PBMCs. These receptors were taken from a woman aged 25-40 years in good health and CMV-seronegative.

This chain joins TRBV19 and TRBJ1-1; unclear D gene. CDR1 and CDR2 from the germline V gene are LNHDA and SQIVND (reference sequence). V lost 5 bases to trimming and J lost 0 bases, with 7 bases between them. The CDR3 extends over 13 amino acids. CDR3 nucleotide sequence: TGTGCCAGTAGTGCTAAACTGAACACTGAAGCTTTCTTT. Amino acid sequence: CASSAKLNTEAFF.

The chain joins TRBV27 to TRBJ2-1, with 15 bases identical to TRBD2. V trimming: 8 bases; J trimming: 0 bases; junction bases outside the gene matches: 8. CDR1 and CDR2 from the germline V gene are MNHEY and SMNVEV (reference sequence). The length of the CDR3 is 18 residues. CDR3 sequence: CASPGTSGGPYSYNEQFF. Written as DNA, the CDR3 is TGTGCCAGCCCGGGGACTAGCGGGGGGCCCTACTCCTACAATGAGCAGTTCTTC.

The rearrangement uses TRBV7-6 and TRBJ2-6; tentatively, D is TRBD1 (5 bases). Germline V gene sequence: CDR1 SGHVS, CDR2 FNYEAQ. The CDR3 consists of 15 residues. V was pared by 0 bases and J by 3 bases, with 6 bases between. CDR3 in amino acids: CASSLAGDGANVLTF. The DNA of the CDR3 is TGTGCCAGCAGCTTAGCAGGGGATGGGGCCAACGTCCTGACTTTC.

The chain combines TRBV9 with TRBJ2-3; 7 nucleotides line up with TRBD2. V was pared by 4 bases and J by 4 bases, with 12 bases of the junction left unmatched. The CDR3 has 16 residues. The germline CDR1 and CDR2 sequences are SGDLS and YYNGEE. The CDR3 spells CASSPPSSGGADTQYF. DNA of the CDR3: TGTGCCAGCAGCCCCCCTTCCAGTGGGGGGGCAGATACGCAGTATTTT.

CDR3 coding DNA: TGTGCCAGCAGCACATCTAGCGGGGAACGCTACGAGCAGTACTTC. Its translation: CASSTSSGERYEQYF. J is TRBJ2-7 and V is TRBV11-2, with 9 bases identical to TRBD2. This CDR3 has 15 residues. Germline V lookup: CDR1 SGHAT, CDR2 FQNNGV. Unmatched junction bases numbered 8, after V lost 5 bases and J lost 3 bases.

The CDR3 is CAWSVSAGKFSNQPQHF. CDR3 in DNA: TGTGCCTGGAGTGTGTCGGCAGGGAAGTTTAGCAATCAGCCCCAGCATTTT. This rearrangement joins TRBV30 to TRBJ1-5; a possible D gene is TRBD1 (5 bases). The germline V gene has CDR1 GTSNPN and CDR2 SVGIG (reference sequence). The length of the CDR3 is 17 residues. Between the trimmed V and J ends, which lost 0 bases and 0 bases, there was a span of 15 bases.

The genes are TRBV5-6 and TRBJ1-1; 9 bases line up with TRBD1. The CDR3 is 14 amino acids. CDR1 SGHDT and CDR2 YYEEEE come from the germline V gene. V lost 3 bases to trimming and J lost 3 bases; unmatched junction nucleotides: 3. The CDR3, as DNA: TGTGCCAGCAGCTGGACAGGGGTGGACACTGAAGCTTTCTTT. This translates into CASSWTGVDTEAFF. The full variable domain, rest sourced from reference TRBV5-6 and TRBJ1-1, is DAGVTQSPTHLIKTRGQQVTLRCSPKSGHDTVSWYQQALGQGPQFIFQYYEEEERQRGNFPDRFSGHQFPNYSSELNVNALLLGDSALYLCASSWTGVDTEAFFGQGTRLTVV.

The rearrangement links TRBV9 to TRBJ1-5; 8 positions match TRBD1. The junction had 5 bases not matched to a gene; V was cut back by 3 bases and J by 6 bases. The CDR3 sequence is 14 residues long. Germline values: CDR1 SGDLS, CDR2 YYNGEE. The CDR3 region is CASSAGQGGQPQHF. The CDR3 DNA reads TGTGCCAGCAGCGCCGGACAGGGAGGTCAGCCCCAGCATTTT.

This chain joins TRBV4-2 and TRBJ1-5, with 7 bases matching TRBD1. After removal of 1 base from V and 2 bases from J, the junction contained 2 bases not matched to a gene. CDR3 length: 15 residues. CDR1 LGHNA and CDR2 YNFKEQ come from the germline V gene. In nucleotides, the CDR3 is TGTGCCAGCAGCCAAGTCACAGGGGGCAATCAGCCCCAGCATTTT. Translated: CASSQVTGGNQPQHF.

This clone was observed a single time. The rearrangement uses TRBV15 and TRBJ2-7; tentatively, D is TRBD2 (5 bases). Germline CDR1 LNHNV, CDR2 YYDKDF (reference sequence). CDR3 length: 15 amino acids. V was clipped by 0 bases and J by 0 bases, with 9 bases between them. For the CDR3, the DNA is TGTGCCACCAGCAGAGAATGGGAGAGCTCCTACGAGCAGTACTTC. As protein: CATSREWESSYEQYF.

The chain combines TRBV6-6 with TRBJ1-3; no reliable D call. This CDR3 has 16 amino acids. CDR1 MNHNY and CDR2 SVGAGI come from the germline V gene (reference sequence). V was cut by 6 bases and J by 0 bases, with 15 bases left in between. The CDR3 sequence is CASRETGISSGNTIYF. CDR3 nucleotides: TGTGCCAGCAGAGAAACCGGGATAAGCTCTGGAAACACCATATATTTT.

The CDR3 sequence is CASSLGSQGNTEAFF. CDR3 sequence (DNA): TGCGCCAGCAGCTTGGGTTCGCAGGGGAACACTGAAGCTTTCTTT. This rearrangement joins TRBV5-1 to TRBJ1-1, with TRBD1 as a possible D gene (5 bases). Trimming cost V 0 bases and J 1 base, with 10 bases left between them. This CDR3 comprises 15 residues. Germline lookup yields CDR1 SGHRS and CDR2 YFSETQ.

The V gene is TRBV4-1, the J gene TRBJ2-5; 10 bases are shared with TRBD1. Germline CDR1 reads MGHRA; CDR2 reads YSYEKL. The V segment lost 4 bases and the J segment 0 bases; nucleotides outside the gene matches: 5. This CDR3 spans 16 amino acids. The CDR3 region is CASSLGTGEYQETQYF. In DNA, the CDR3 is TGCGCCAGCAGCCTGGGGACAGGGGAGTACCAAGAGACCCAGTACTTC.

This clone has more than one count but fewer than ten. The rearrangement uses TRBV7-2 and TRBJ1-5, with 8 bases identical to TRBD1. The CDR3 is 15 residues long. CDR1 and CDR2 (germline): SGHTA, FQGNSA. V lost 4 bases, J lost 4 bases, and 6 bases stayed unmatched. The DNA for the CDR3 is TGTGCCAGCAGCTACGGACAGGGTGGGAATCAGCCCCAGCATTTT. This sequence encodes CASSYGQGGNQPQHF.

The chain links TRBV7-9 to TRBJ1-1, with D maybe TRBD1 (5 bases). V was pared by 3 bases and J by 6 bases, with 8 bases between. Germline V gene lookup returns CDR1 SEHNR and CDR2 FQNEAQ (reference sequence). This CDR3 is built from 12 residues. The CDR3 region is CASSFQGPEAFF. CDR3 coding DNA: TGTGCCAGCAGCTTTCAGGGCCCTGAAGCTTTCTTT.

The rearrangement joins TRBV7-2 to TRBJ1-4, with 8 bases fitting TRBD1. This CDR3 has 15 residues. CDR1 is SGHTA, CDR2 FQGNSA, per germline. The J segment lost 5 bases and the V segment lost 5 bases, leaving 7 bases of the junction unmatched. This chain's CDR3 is CASSPQTGVNEKLFF. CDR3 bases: TGTGCCAGCAGCCCGCAGACAGGGGTGAATGAAAAACTGTTTTTT.

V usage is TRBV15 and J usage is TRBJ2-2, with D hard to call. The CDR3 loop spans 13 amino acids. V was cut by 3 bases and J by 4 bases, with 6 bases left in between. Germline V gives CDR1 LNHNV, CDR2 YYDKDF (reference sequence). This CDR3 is CATSRESTGELFF. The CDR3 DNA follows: TGTGCCACCAGCAGGGAGAGCACCGGGGAGCTGTTTTTT.